One and the same sample provided the 16 T cell receptor beta chains below, sequenced in a study of PD-L1 blockade in urothelial cancer. Described time point: pretreatment peripheral blood. The protocol was immunoSEQ multiplex PCR, while the TCRdb copy is restricted to in-frame clones and leaves out a portion. The sample includes 75,000 to 95,000 clones, about 82% of them seen just once. This sample comprised PBMCs, obtained around atezolizumab (anti-PD-L1) treatment. These TCRs come from a middle-aged man with urothelial cancer.

The chain has TRBV4-1 and TRBJ2-3; 7 bases are a match to TRBD2. CDR1 and CDR2 from the germline V gene are MGHRA and YSYEKL. V lost 0 bases to trimming and J lost 4 bases; unmatched junction nucleotides: 7. The CDR3 loop spans 16 amino acids. The CDR3 loop reads CASSQDSASGADTQYF. In nucleotides, the CDR3 is TGCGCCAGCAGCCAAGATTCGGCTAGCGGAGCAGATACGCAGTATTTT.

The CDR3 region is CASSPPGEGNEQYF. CDR3 bases: TGTGCCAGCTCACCACCAGGGGAGGGCAACGAGCAGTACTTC. The gene calls are TRBV18 and TRBJ2-7; TRBD2 aligns across 7 bases. The CDR3 length is 14 residues. With 0 bases clipped from V and 5 bases from J, the junction kept 4 bases outside the gene matches. Germline-derived CDR1 and CDR2 are KGHSH and LQKENI.

The chain uses TRBV9 and TRBJ1-2, with 9 bases lining up with TRBD1. The CDR3 loop spans 13 amino acids. V lost 3 bases, J lost 14 bases, and 11 bases stayed unmatched. CDR1 and CDR2 (germline): SGDLS, YYNGEE. The CDR3 DNA reads TGTGCCAGCAGCGCCCTCGGGGGACAGGGAAAAACCTTC. It translates to CASSALGGQGKTF.

This sequence joins TRBV28 and TRBJ2-1; TRBD2 matches 7 bases. The V gene end was trimmed by 4 bases and the J gene end by 6 bases; junction bases not matched to a gene: 9. The CDR3 contains 15 residues. Per germline, CDR1 MDHEN and CDR2 SYDVKM. The CDR3 here is CASSYLAAVFNEQFF. CDR3 coding DNA: TGTGCCAGCAGTTATCTAGCGGCTGTATTCAATGAGCAGTTCTTC.

The rearrangement uses TRBV29-1 and TRBJ2-7, with TRBD1 matching 8 bases. This CDR3 comprises 14 residues. Germline V gene lookup returns CDR1 SQVTM and CDR2 ANQGSEA. The V and J ends lost 7 bases and 4 bases, in that order; junction bases with no gene match: 12. CDR3 sequence (DNA): TGCAGCGCCCTTGGACAGGGAGAATTGTACGAGCAGTACTTC. Translated: CSALGQGELYEQYF.

The chain employs TRBV19 and TRBJ2-1; possibly TRBD2 for D (6 bases). The CDR3 totals 15 residues. The germline V gene has CDR1 LNHDA and CDR2 SQIVND (reference sequence). Trimming left V 4 bases short and J 3 bases short, with 13 bases between. Here the CDR3 DNA reads TGTGCCAGTAGTAACCTAGCGCTCTACTACAATGAGCAGTTCTTC. This codes for CASSNLALYYNEQFF.

This chain uses TRBV27 with TRBJ1-5, with no clear D. CDR3 length: 14 amino acids. The V and J ends lost 7 bases and 9 bases respectively, with 19 bases between them. CDR1 MNHEY and CDR2 SMNVEV come from the germline V gene (reference sequence). CDR3 coding DNA: TGTGCCAGCAAGGCCCGGGGTGGAGGACTGCCCCAGCATTTT. Translating gives CASKARGGGLPQHF.

The rearrangement links TRBV5-5 to TRBJ2-7; 11 nucleotides match TRBD2. J gave up 2 bases and V 4 bases, and 5 bases lay outside the gene matches. This CDR3 is 15 amino acids long. Germline V gene data show CDR1 as SGHKS and CDR2 as YYEKEE (reference sequence). The CDR3 DNA sequence: TGTGCCAGCAGCAAGGGACTAGCGGAGACCTACGAGCAGTACTTC. Translated: CASSKGLAETYEQYF.

This clone was counted only a few times. The rearrangement joins TRBV2 to TRBJ1-3, with TRBD1 identical over 7 bases. V gave up 8 bases and J gave up 1 base; unmatched junction bases: 8. Germline CDR1 is SNHLY and CDR2 is FYNNEI. The CDR3 runs 15 residues. The CDR3 spells CASRDSLFSGNTIYF. The DNA for the CDR3 is TGTGCCAGCCGGGACAGTCTTTTTTCTGGAAACACCATATATTTT.

This clone was picked up a small number of times. The J gene is TRBJ2-5, the V gene TRBV28; 12 bases are a match to TRBD2. The germline CDR1 and CDR2 sequences are MDHEN and SYDVKM. Losses at the gene ends were 6 bases for V and 2 bases for J; bases not matched to a gene: 4. The CDR3 totals 15 residues. The CDR3 loop reads CASSQTSGRQETQYF. CDR3 DNA: TGTGCCAGCAGCCAGACTAGCGGGAGACAAGAGACCCAGTACTTC.

The CDR3 reads CASSPGIYSNQPQHF. In DNA form, the CDR3 reads TGTGCCAGCAGCCCAGGGATTTATAGCAATCAGCCCCAGCATTTT. This chain connects TRBV27 to TRBJ1-5; the D gene is possibly TRBD1 (5 bases). The V gene's germline CDR1 is MNHEY and CDR2 SMNVEV (reference sequence). V shed 6 bases and J shed 0 bases, with 12 bases lying between them. The CDR3 runs 15 residues.

With respect to this clone: At one boundary the junction diverges from the germline segment, which might be a read error. The J gene is TRBJ1-5, the V gene TRBV2; D is uncertain. Germline CDR1 is SNHLY and CDR2 is FYNNEI. CDR3 length: 13 residues. The CDR3 is CASSSGGSVTSRF. In nucleotides, the CDR3 is TGTGCCAGCAGTAGTGGCGGAAGTGTGACCAGTCGGTTT.

The V and J genes are TRBV15 and TRBJ2-5; D assignment may be TRBD1 or TRBD2 (6 bases each). Germline assignment: CDR1 LNHNV and CDR2 YYDKDF (reference sequence). The CDR3 totals 13 residues. The V end lost 5 bases, the J end lost 4 bases, and 11 bases lay between the germline ends. The CDR3, as DNA: TGTGCCACCAGCGGAGGAGGGGGAGAGACCCAGTACTTC. As protein: CATSGGGGETQYF.

There are many counts of this clone. The DNA for the CDR3 is TGTGCCAGCACTACCTGGGGGGGCGTTTCAGGGTATGGCTACACCTTC. Encoded protein: CASTTWGGVSGYGYTF. The chain links TRBV28 to TRBJ1-2; tentative D call: TRBD1 (6 bases). The CDR3 has 16 residues. Germline V gene lookup returns CDR1 MDHEN and CDR2 SYDVKM. The V end lost 7 bases, the J end lost 5 bases, and 23 bases lay between the germline ends.

This clone was detected ten times or more. The V gene is TRBV5-6, the J gene TRBJ1-1, with D maybe TRBD1 (5 bases). The CDR3 runs 13 residues. The V and J ends lost 2 bases and 8 bases respectively, with 13 bases between them. The V gene's germline CDR1 is SGHDT and CDR2 YYEEEE. The chain's CDR3 is CASSFRQGREAFF. CDR3 coding DNA: TGTGCCAGCAGCTTTCGGCAGGGCCGAGAAGCTTTCTTT.

V and J are TRBV7-8 and TRBJ2-7; TRBD2 agrees at 7 bases. CDR3 size: 15 residues. V was pared by 4 bases and J by 6 bases, with 12 bases of the junction left unmatched. The germline V gene has CDR1 SGHVS and CDR2 FQNEAQ. The CDR3, as DNA: TGTGCCAGCAGCTCCGGGGGAGGGTTTAATCTCGAGCAGTACTTC. Its protein product is CASSSGGGFNLEQYF.